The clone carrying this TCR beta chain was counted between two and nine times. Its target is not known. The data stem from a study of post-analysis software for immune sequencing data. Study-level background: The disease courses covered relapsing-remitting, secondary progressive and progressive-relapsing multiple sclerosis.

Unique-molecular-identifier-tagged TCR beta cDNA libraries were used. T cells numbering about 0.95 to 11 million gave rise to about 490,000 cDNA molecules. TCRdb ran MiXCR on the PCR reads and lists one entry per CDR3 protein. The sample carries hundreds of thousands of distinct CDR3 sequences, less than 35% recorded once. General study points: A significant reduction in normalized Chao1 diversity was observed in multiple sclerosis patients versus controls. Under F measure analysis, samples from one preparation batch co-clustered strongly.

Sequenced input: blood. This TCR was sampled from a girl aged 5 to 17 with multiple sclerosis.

The CDR3 protein is CASSLRPDRLDGYTF. In nucleotides, the CDR3 is TGCGCCAGCAGCCTCCGGCCCGATCGCCTCGATGGCTACACCTTC. This chain links TRBV5-1 with TRBJ1-2; D gene unclear. V was clipped by 4 bases and J by 6 bases, with 19 bases between them. The CDR3 is made up of 15 amino acids. CDR1 and CDR2 (germline): SGHRS, YFSETQ.